These 12 T cell receptor beta chains were sequenced from one sample in a study of T cell responses to AZD1222 COVID-19 vaccine. Clones were read by immunoSEQ multiplex PCR, and TCRdb kept only the in-frame ones, dropping some. The top ten clones hold about 1.4% of a sample with 120,000 or so clones, around 89% of them seen once. This sample comprised peripheral blood, obtained on day 0 of AZD1222 vaccination. These receptor sequences come from an adult in good health.

The chain links TRBV12-3 or TRBV12-4 to TRBJ2-7; no definite D call. The CDR3 is made up of 12 amino acids. V was clipped by 6 bases and J by 6 bases, with 12 bases between them. The CDR3 DNA follows: TGTGCCAGCAGCAAAGGGTTGGGCGAGCAGTACTTC. Translated: CASSKGLGEQYF.

V and J are TRBV27 and TRBJ1-1; D is unclear. CDR1 and CDR2 (germline): MNHEY, SMNVEV (reference sequence). The V end was cut by 1 base, the J end by 4 bases, with 19 bases between. This CDR3 spans 17 amino acids. CDR3 region: CASSLYPGPQRGTEAFF. CDR3 DNA sequence: TGTGCCAGCAGTTTATATCCGGGTCCCCAGCGGGGCACTGAAGCTTTCTTT.

This chain connects TRBV7-9 to TRBJ1-5; D is perhaps TRBD1 (5 bases). V lost 0 bases, J lost 5 bases, and 11 bases lay in between. This CDR3 comprises 15 residues. Germline-derived CDR1 and CDR2 are SEHNR and FQNEAQ (reference sequence). For the CDR3, the DNA is TGTGCCAGCAGCTTAGCGGGGCGGTCGGATCAGCCCCAGCATTTT. It codes for CASSLAGRSDQPQHF. The full variable domain, completed using reference TRBV7-9 and TRBJ1-5, is DTGVSQNPRHKITKRGQNVTFRCDPISEHNRLYWYRQTLGQGPEFLTYFQNEAQLEKSRLLSDRFSAERPKGSFSTLEIQRTEQGDSAMYLCASSLAGRSDQPQHFGDGTRLSIL.

V is TRBV5-1 and J is TRBJ1-4; 9 bases fit TRBD1. V shed 4 bases, J shed 8 bases, and the junction held 6 bases outside the gene matches. CDR3 length: 14 amino acids. Germline CDR1 is SGHRS and CDR2 is YFSETQ. CDR3 nucleotides: TGCGCCAGCAGCGTGGACAGGGGACGAGAAAAACTGTTTTTT. Translation: CASSVDRGREKLFF.

DNA for the CDR3: TGTGCCAGCAGCCGACGAGCAGGCAGCGCAAGCACCGGGGAGCTGTTTTTT. Protein product: CASSRRAGSASTGELFF. This rearrangement joins TRBV9 to TRBJ2-2, with unresolved D. From germline, CDR1 is SGDLS and CDR2 YYNGEE. With 4 bases removed from V and 4 bases from J, the gap between germline ends came to 20 bases. The CDR3 length is 17 residues. The full variable domain, rest sourced from reference TRBV9 and TRBJ2-2, is DSGVTQTPKHLITATGQRVTLRCSPRSGDLSVYWYQQSLDQGLQFLIQYYNGEERAKGNILERFSAQQFPDLHSELNLSSLELGDSALYFCASSRRAGSASTGELFFGEGSRLTVL.

In this sample, this clone turned up a few times. The V gene is TRBV21-1, the J gene TRBJ1-3. TRBV21-1 is an annotated pseudogene. This CDR3 has 19 amino acids. The CDR3 protein is CASSKVRGGRGHSGNTIYF. The CDR3 bases are TGTGCCAGCAGCAAAGTCCGGGGGGGCAGGGGGCACTCTGGAAACACCATATATTTT.

The V call is TRBV24-1, the J call TRBJ2-7; tentatively, D is TRBD2 (5 bases). Trimming shortened V by 4 bases and J by 2 bases, and 11 bases separated the two germline ends. The CDR3 sequence is 14 residues long. Per the germline V gene, CDR1 is KGHDR and CDR2 is SFDVKD. The DNA of the CDR3 is TGTGCCACCAGTGAGTCGGGGTTCACCTACGAGCAGTACTTC. This sequence encodes CATSESGFTYEQYF.

The chain links TRBV28 to TRBJ1-5; D perhaps matches TRBD1 (6 bases). V was pared by 6 bases and J by 3 bases, with 15 bases between. CDR3 length: 15 amino acids. Per the germline V gene, CDR1 is MDHEN and CDR2 is SYDVKM. CDR3 coding DNA: TGTGCCAGCAGCCGGGGTGGGGGCGACAATCAGCCCCAGCATTTT. Its protein is CASSRGGGDNQPQHF.

The chain has TRBV28 and TRBJ1-5, with a weak D call TRBD1 (6 bases). The CDR3 contains 19 residues. Germline V gene lookup returns CDR1 MDHEN and CDR2 SYDVKM. V lost 5 bases to trimming and J lost 0 bases, with 23 bases between them. The CDR3: CASSRPGHRIGYSNQPQHF. CDR3 in DNA: TGTGCCAGCAGTAGGCCGGGACATAGAATCGGTTATAGCAATCAGCCCCAGCATTTT.

This clone appeared once. The chain employs TRBV11-3 and TRBJ2-7, with no clear D. Between the trimmed V and J ends, which lost 1 base and 5 bases, there was a span of 12 bases. The germline V gene has CDR1 SGHNT and CDR2 YENEEA. CDR3 length: 14 residues. CDR3 DNA sequence: TGTGCCAGCAGCTTAGGTGTAGGGAACCACGAGCAGTACTTC. Encoded protein: CASSLGVGNHEQYF. The full variable domain, in which reference TRBV11-3 and TRBJ2-7 provide the parts outside the CDR3, is EAGVVQSPRYKIIEKKQPVAFWCNPISGHNTLYWYLQNLGQGPELLIRYENEEAVDDSQLPKDRFSAERLKGVDSTLKIQPAELGDSAVYLCASSLGVGNHEQYFGPGTRLTVT.

The V and J genes are TRBV11-3 and TRBJ2-7, with 7 bases aligning to TRBD1. This CDR3 has 13 amino acids. CDR1 is SGHNT, CDR2 YENEEA, per germline. J was trimmed by 3 bases and V by 4 bases; bases with no gene match: 3. The CDR3 DNA sequence: TGTGCCAGCAGCTCCGGGACAGTCTACGAGCAGTACTTC. Translation: CASSSGTVYEQYF.

This chain connects TRBV5-1 to TRBJ1-6; D not resolved. V gave up 3 bases and J gave up 2 bases, with 9 bases separating them. The CDR3 consists of 15 residues. Germline CDR1 SGHRS, CDR2 YFSETQ. CDR3 sequence: CASSSDVAYNSPLHF. The DNA of the CDR3 is TGCGCCAGCAGCTCCGATGTGGCCTATAATTCACCCCTCCACTTT.